This is a list of T cell receptor beta chains from one sample in a study of cytomegalovirus exposure and HLA in healthy donors. Data came from immunoSEQ multiplex PCR; TCRdb stores just in-frame clones and leaves some out. The sample lists roughly 200,000 clones, around 77% occurring once. Sequencing was carried out using PBMCs. The receptors here all came from a woman between 25 and 40 years old in good health and CMV-seronegative. CDR3s include the opening cysteine and the closing phenylalanine or tryptophan. A D gene is named only where the DNA matches it firmly. Part of the rows lack a size; the others show once, few, many or a class for expanded clones.

size: NA
V: TRBV5-4
J: TRBJ1-5
D: TRBD1
CDR3: CASSRQGTNQPQHF
DNA: TGTGCCAGCAGCAGACAGGGGACCAATCAGCCCCAGCATTTT

size: NA
V: TRBV18
J: TRBJ1-5
D: TRBD1
CDR3: CASSLLIPTGDQPQHF
DNA: TGTGCCAGCTCACTCCTAATCCCAACAGGGGATCAGCCCCAGCATTTT

size: few
V: TRBV29-1
J: TRBJ2-7
D: TRBD1
CDR3: CSVEPRQGYEQYF
DNA: TGCAGCGTTGAACCCAGACAGGGCTACGAGCAGTACTTC

size: NA
V: TRBV19
J: TRBJ2-2
D: TRBD2
CDR3: CASSMRLAVNTGELFF
DNA: TGTGCCAGTAGTATGAGACTAGCGGTGAACACCGGGGAGCTGTTTTTT

size: NA
V: TRBV19
J: TRBJ2-2
D: TRBD2
CDR3: CASSGTSGNTGELFF
DNA: TGTGCCAGTAGCGGGACTAGCGGGAACACCGGGGAGCTGTTTTTT

size: NA
V: TRBV5-6
J: TRBJ2-7
D: TRBD1
CDR3: CASSWDRGHEQYF
DNA: TGTGCCAGCAGCTGGGACAGGGGCCACGAGCAGTACTTC

size: NA
V: TRBV6-1
J: TRBJ2-1
D: NA
CDR3: CASSQGGTLYPQFF
DNA: TGTGCCAGCAGCCAGGGGGGTACACTTTATCCCCAGTTCTTC

size: NA
V: TRBV4-1
J: TRBJ1-2
D: NA
CDR3: CASSPSRTLNYGYTF
DNA: TGCGCCAGCAGCCCTTCGAGGACACTAAACTATGGCTACACCTTC

size: NA
V: TRBV5-1
J: TRBJ2-1
D: TRBD2
CDR3: CASSQGTSRQGRMDEQFF
DNA: TGCGCCAGCAGCCAGGGGACTAGCCGACAGGGAAGAATGGATGAGCAGTTCTTC

size: NA
V: TRBV5-4
J: TRBJ2-1
D: TRBD1
CDR3: CATDRDRPYNEQFF
DNA: TGTGCCACCGACCGGGACAGACCCTACAATGAGCAGTTCTTC

size: NA
V: TRBV2
J: TRBJ2-7
D: NA
CDR3: CASSEALGQVEQYF
DNA: TGTGCCAGCAGTGAAGCGCTTGGGCAGGTCGAGCAGTACTTC

size: NA
V: TRBV30
J: TRBJ2-7
D: TRBD2
CDR3: CAWSVPSRTSGQQYF
DNA: TGTGCCTGGAGTGTACCCTCGCGGACTAGCGGACAGCAGTACTTC

size: NA
V: TRBV5-1
J: TRBJ1-4
D: TRBD1
CDR3: CASSAQGEREKLFF
DNA: TGCGCCAGCAGCGCCCAGGGGGAGCGGGAAAAACTGTTTTTT

size: NA
V: TRBV28
J: TRBJ1-2
D: NA
CDR3: CASGTSQGPYGYTF
DNA: TGTGCCAGCGGAACCTCACAGGGCCCCTATGGCTACACCTTC

size: NA
V: TRBV6-5
J: TRBJ1-2
D: TRBD1
CDR3: CATTTGRNGYTF
DNA: TGTGCCACAACGACAGGGCGGAATGGCTACACCTTC

size: NA
V: TRBV6-1
J: TRBJ1-2
D: NA
CDR3: CASRVTVKDGYTF
DNA: TGTGCCAGCAGGGTGACAGTAAAAGATGGCTACACCTTC

size: NA
V: TRBV10-3
J: TRBJ1-6
D: NA
CDR3: CAISAIGVFNSPLHF
DNA: TGTGCCATCAGTGCTATAGGGGTTTTTAATTCACCCCTCCACTTT

size: NA
V: TRBV9
J: TRBJ2-5
D: NA
CDR3: CASSDPRSGETQYF
DNA: TGTGCCAGCAGCGACCCTAGGTCCGGAGAGACCCAGTACTTC